This TCR beta chain derives from a study of post-analysis software for immune sequencing data. As for the study in general: The courses of disease that were included comprised relapsing-remitting, secondary progressive and progressive-relapsing multiple sclerosis.

General study results and limits: F measure showed strong co-clustering of same-batch samples. Higher frequency in patients than in controls was seen for about 5 TRBV segments, with TRBV5-6, TRBV5-1 and TRBV20-1 among them. Controls significantly exceeded multiple sclerosis patients in normalized Chao1 diversity.

Germline lookup yields CDR1 MDHEN and CDR2 SYDVKM. V was pared by 4 bases and J by 11 bases, with 13 bases of the junction left unmatched. CDR3 length: 14 residues. Libraries were made from TCR beta cDNA, and they carried unique molecular identifiers. The authors obtained 500,000 or so cDNA molecules from around 1 to 9.1 million T cells. Each CDR3 protein is one row after TCRdb ran MiXCR on the PCR reads. Seen here are about 770,000 distinct CDR3 sequences, under 60% observed once, and the top ten hold just under 5%. As concerns this clonotype: Its specificity is unknown.

The sequence derives from a girl under 18 with multiple sclerosis. The chain is built from TRBV28 and TRBJ1-1, with 7 bases identical to TRBD1. Sequencing was performed on blood. The CDR3 reads CASSSLVHTGVAFF. Here the CDR3 DNA reads TGTGCCAGCAGTTCTCTCGTCCACACAGGGGTGGCTTTCTTT. The complete variable domain, with remaining parts taken from reference TRBV28 and TRBJ1-1, reads DVKVTQSSRYLVKRTGEKVFLECVQDMDHENMFWYRQDPGLGLRLIYFSYDVKMKEKGDIPEGYSVSREKKERFSLILESASTNQTSMYLCASSSLVHTGVAFFGQGTRLTVV.